This TCR beta chain was found in a study of OX40 agonist ivuxolimab in advanced cancers. Generated by immunoSEQ multiplex PCR, the TCRdb table keeps only in-frame clones and is missing some. The sample has about 140,000 clones; roughly 91% are singletons. V was shortened by 1 base and J by 3 bases, with 5 bases between the two germline ends. This CDR3 has 13 amino acids. CDR1 SGHAT and CDR2 FQNNGV come from the germline V gene. Specimen: CD4+ or CD8+ T cells sorted from blood, collected in a trial of the OX40 agonist ivuxolimab. The clonotype comes from an adult with an advanced solid tumor such as melanoma, head and neck, liver or kidney cancer. V and J are TRBV11-2 and TRBJ2-3; D gene ambiguous. The CDR3 here is CASSLAGTDTQYF. CDR3 DNA: TGTGCCAGCAGCTTAGCGGGTACAGATACGCAGTATTTT.